The 14 T cell receptor beta chains below all came from one sample that was sequenced in a study of breast tumors, draining lymph nodes, adjacent tissues (TCRdb year 2016). Lymph node samples came from the axillary draining lymph nodes of breast cancer patients. The library came from multiplex PCR. The instrument was an Illumina HiSeq 2000. TCRdb took the public reads, trimmed them with fastp at Q25, ran MiXCR for clone calling and kept in-frame beta chains. Each entry is one CDR3 protein sequence, shown with its most common DNA and genes. The sample table contains about 270,000 distinct CDR3 sequences; only one count was recorded for 30% of them. More than 1% of the sample comes from the top ten. Sequenced: axillary lymph node tissue. The receptors originated from a female donor with breast cancer. Some clones in this sample may be carry-over from other donors' samples.

Note on this clonotype: With a much larger clone just one base away, this may be a read error. This chain links TRBV12-3 or TRBV12-4 with TRBJ2-7, with D possibly being TRBD2 (5 bases). The CDR3 extends over 15 amino acids. Here the CDR3 DNA reads TGTGCCGGCAGTTTAGCGCCGGCGGTCTCCTACGAGCAGTACTTC. It yields the protein CAGSLAPAVSYEQYF.

This clonotype has a count of ten or more. The chain is built from TRBV10-3 and TRBJ1-2, with TRBD1 identical over 7 bases. CDR1 and CDR2 from the germline V gene are ENHRY and SYGVKD. The CDR3 extends over 16 amino acids. V lost 2 bases to trimming and J lost 3 bases; unmatched junction nucleotides: 9. The CDR3 DNA reads TGTGCCATCAGTGAGCCGGGGACAGTGCGATACTATGGCTACACCTTC. This codes for CAISEPGTVRYYGYTF.

In its sample, this clonotype was seen many times. This chain uses TRBV13 with TRBJ1-2; TRBD1 agrees at 11 bases. From germline, CDR1 is PRHDT and CDR2 FYEKMQ (reference sequence). Trimming at V came to 5 bases and at J to 4 bases, leaving 6 bases not matched to a gene. CDR3 length: 15 residues. The CDR3 sequence is CASSRGQGAIYGYTF. CDR3 DNA: TGTGCCAGCAGCCGAGGACAGGGGGCCATCTATGGCTACACCTTC.

This clonotype was counted at least ten times. The genes are TRBV19 and TRBJ2-2, with D possibly being TRBD2 (7 bases). Germline loops: CDR1 LNHDA, CDR2 SQIVND (reference sequence). Deletions cut 1 base from V and 6 bases from J, with 12 bases between. The CDR3 is made up of 15 amino acids. Here the CDR3 reads CASSIGGGVAGELFF. Written as DNA, the CDR3 is TGTGCCAGTAGTATAGGGGGGGGCGTCGCCGGGGAGCTGTTTTTT.

This clonotype has a count of ten or more. This sequence joins TRBV19 and TRBJ2-3; possibly TRBD2 for D (7 bases). CDR1 is LNHDA and CDR2 is SQIVND in the germline V gene (reference sequence). This CDR3 has 15 residues. V lost 6 bases, J lost 2 bases, and 15 bases lay in between. The CDR3 loop reads CASSNTGRDTDTQYF. DNA of the CDR3: TGTGCCAGTAGCAATACAGGGAGGGACACAGATACGCAGTATTTT.

This clonotype was detected a few times. A much larger clone differs from this one at a single base, so this may be a read error. The V and J genes are TRBV11-2 and TRBJ2-7; D is possibly TRBD1 (6 bases). The CDR3 is made up of 14 amino acids. Germline V gives CDR1 SGHAT, CDR2 FQNNGV. The ends were cut back, 2 bases at V and 4 bases at J, with 12 bases in the middle. The CDR3 DNA reads as TGTGCCAGCAGCTTATCGCAGGGGCCGTACGAGCAGTACTTC. Its translation is CASSLSQGPYEQYF.

This clonotype was detected many times. The chain uses TRBV12-3 or TRBV12-4 and TRBJ2-5; perhaps TRBD1 as D (5 bases). CDR3 length: 13 residues. V lost 6 bases to trimming and J lost 7 bases, with 15 bases between them. The CDR3 reads CASSSQGSGTQYF. DNA of the CDR3: TGTGCCAGCAGCTCTCAGGGATCAGGGACCCAGTACTTC.

This clonotype was seen repeatedly, ten times or more. This sequence joins TRBV19 and TRBJ2-3, with 8 nucleotides matching TRBD1. V lost 3 bases to trimming and J lost 5 bases; unmatched junction nucleotides: 4. CDR1 and CDR2 (germline): LNHDA, SQIVND (reference sequence). This CDR3 region has 14 residues. CDR3 protein: CASSIQGARDTQYF. The CDR3 DNA reads TGTGCCAGTAGTATCCAGGGGGCTAGAGATACGCAGTATTTT.

This clonotype was counted ten times or more. The chain uses TRBV5-1 and TRBJ2-1, with 8 bases aligning to TRBD2. Germline V CDR1 and CDR2: SGHRS, YFSETQ. The CDR3 contains 15 residues. The trim removed 0 bases at V and 7 bases at J, leaving 6 bases unmatched. This chain's CDR3 is CASSLGSGSRNEQFF. The DNA of the CDR3 is TGCGCCAGCAGCTTGGGCAGCGGGAGTCGTAATGAGCAGTTCTTC.

This clonotype was recorded a few times. This chain joins TRBV3-1 and TRBJ2-3; D not resolved. The CDR3 is 14 residues long. Germline V lookup: CDR1 LGHDT, CDR2 YNNKEL (reference sequence). The V end lost 1 base, the J end lost 6 bases, and 11 bases lay between the germline ends. DNA for the CDR3: TGTGCCAGCAGCCAAGTACAATCCGGGGATACGCAGTATTTT. Protein product: CASSQVQSGDTQYF.

This clonotype was observed at least ten times. The chain recombines TRBV7-2 with TRBJ1-2, with unresolved D. V was trimmed by 5 bases and J by 2 bases, leaving 21 bases between them. Germline V gene data show CDR1 as SGHTA and CDR2 as FQGNSA. The CDR3 contains 17 residues. The CDR3: CASSPSQPGFRNYGYTF. The CDR3, as DNA: TGTGCCAGCAGCCCCTCCCAGCCCGGGTTTCGCAACTATGGCTACACCTTC. Combining the CDR3 with reference TRBV7-2 and TRBJ1-2 gives the whole variable domain GAGVSQSPSNKVTEKGKDVELRCDPISGHTALYWYRQSLGQGLEFLIYFQGNSAPDKSGLPSDRFSAERTGGSVSTLTIQRTQQEDSAVYLCASSPSQPGFRNYGYTFGSGTRLTVV.

Regarding this clonotype: This could be a read error, since a much larger clone is one nucleotide away. CDR3 in amino acids: CGAEAPGQGLTYGYTF. CDR3 nucleotides: TGCGGTGCTGAAGCCCCGGGACAAGGTTTGACATATGGCTACACCTTC. The chain couples TRBV20-1 to TRBJ1-2, with D perhaps matching TRBD1 (6 bases). The CDR3 contains 16 residues. Germline CDR1 and CDR2: DFQATT and SNEGSKA (reference sequence).

Of note for this clonotype: A read error may explain this, as a much larger clone is one base away. This rearrangement joins TRBV9 to TRBJ1-2; TRBD1 aligns across 9 bases. The CDR3 length is 15 residues. Germline CDR1 is SGDLS and CDR2 is YYNGEE. The DNA for the CDR3 is TGTGCCAGCAGCCCGGGGACAGGGCGGGACTATGGCTCCACCTTC. This encodes CASSPGTGRDYGSTF.

The chain uses TRBV19 and TRBJ2-5, with TRBD1 matching 9 bases. This CDR3 comprises 14 residues. Unmatched junction bases numbered 6, after V lost 5 bases and J lost 5 bases. Germline lookup yields CDR1 LNHDA and CDR2 SQIVND (reference sequence). CDR3 coding DNA: TGTGCCAGTAGTGGGACAGGGATCAGCGAGACCCAGTACTTC. This encodes CASSGTGISETQYF.